The entry that follows covers one TCR beta chain sequence. The CDR3 loop spans 13 amino acids. The V gene's germline CDR1 is SGHDT and CDR2 YYEEEE. V was trimmed by 4 bases and J by 4 bases, leaving 11 bases between them. Assay: immunoSEQ multiplex PCR; the TCRdb copy retains only in-frame clones and omits some. The sample holds nearly 40,000 clones, 92% seen once. The data were taken from a study of control samples from healthy donors and cancer patients. The gene calls are TRBV5-6 and TRBJ1-1; D remains ambiguous. This receptor was obtained from a woman aged 45-60 years in good health. Specimen: blood. The CDR3 DNA reads TGTGCCAGCAGCCAGCAATTGGGCACTGAAGCTTTCTTT. Translating gives CASSQQLGTEAFF.